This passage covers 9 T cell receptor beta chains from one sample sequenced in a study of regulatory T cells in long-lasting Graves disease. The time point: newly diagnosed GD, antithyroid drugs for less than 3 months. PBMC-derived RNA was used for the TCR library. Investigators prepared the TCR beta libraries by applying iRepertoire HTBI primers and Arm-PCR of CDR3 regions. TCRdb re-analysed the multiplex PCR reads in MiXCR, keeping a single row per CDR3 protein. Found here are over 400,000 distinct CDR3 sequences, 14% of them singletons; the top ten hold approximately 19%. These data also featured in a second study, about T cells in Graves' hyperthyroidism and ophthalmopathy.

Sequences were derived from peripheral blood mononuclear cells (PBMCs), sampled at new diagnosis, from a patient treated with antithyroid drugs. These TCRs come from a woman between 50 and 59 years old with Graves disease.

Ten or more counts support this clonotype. The CDR3 nucleotides read TGTGCCAGCAGTTACTCGCCGGGCTCTGGAAACACCATATATTTT. Encoded protein: CASSYSPGSGNTIYF. This chain links TRBV6-2 or TRBV6-3 with TRBJ1-3; D unclear. Germline loops: CDR1 MNHEY, CDR2 SVGEGT. Trimming took 0 bases from V and 0 from J, leaving 6 bases between them. The CDR3 runs to 15 residues.

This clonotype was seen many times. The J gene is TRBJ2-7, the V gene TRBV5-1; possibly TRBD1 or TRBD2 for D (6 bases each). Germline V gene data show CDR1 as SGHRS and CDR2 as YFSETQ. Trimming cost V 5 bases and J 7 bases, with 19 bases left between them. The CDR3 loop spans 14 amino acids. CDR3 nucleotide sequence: TGCGCCAGCAGAGCCTCGGGAGTGACAGGAGAGCAGTACTTC. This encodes CASRASGVTGEQYF.

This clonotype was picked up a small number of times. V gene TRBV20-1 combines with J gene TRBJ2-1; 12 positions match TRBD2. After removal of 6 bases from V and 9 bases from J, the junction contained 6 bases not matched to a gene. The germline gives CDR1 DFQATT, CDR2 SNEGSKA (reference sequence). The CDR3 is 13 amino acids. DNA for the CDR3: TGCAGTGCCCCGACTAGCGGGAGTGTTGAGCAGTTCTTC. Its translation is CSAPTSGSVEQFF.

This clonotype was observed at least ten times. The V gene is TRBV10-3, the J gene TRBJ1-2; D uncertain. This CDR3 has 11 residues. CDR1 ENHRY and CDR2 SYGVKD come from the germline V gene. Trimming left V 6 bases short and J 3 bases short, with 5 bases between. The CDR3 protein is CAIRADYGYTF. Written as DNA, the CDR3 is TGTGCCATCAGGGCCGACTATGGCTACACCTTC.

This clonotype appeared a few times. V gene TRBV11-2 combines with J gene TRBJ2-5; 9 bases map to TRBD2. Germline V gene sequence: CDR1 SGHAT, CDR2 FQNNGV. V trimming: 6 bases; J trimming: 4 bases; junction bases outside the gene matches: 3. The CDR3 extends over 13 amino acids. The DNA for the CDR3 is TGTGCCAGCAGACTACTAGCGGGAGAGACCCAGTACTTC. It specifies CASRLLAGETQYF.

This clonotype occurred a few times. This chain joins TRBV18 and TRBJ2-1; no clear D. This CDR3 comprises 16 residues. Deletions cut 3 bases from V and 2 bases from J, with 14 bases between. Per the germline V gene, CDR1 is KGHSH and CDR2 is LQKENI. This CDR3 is CASSPVVGPTYNEQFF. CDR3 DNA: TGTGCCAGCTCACCTGTCGTAGGGCCGACCTACAATGAGCAGTTCTTC.

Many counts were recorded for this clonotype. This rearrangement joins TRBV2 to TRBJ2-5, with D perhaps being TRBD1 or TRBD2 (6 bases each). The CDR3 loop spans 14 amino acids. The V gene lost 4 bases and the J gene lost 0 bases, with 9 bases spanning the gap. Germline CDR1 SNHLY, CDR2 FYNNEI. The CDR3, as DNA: TGTGCCAGCAGTGGAGGGGGGTACCAAGAGACCCAGTACTTC. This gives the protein CASSGGGYQETQYF.

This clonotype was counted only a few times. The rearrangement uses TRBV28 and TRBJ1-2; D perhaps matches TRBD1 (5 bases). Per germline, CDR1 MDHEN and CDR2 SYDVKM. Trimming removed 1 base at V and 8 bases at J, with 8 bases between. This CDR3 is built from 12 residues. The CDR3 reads CASSLSGRGYTF. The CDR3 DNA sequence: TGTGCCAGCAGTTTATCAGGGAGGGGCTACACCTTC.

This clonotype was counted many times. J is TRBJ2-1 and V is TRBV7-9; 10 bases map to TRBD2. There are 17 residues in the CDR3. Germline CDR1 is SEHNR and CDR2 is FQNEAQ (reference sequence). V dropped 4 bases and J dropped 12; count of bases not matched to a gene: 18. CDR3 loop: CASSSNAGLATTYGQFF. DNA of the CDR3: TGTGCCAGCAGCTCCAACGCGGGACTAGCGACAACCTATGGGCAGTTCTTC.